Below are 29 T cell receptor beta chains sequenced from a single sample in a study of blood T cells in healthy people across ages. Combining a sample-barcoded 5' primer with a J-beta primer mix, a second PCR ran for about 6 to 11 cycles. MiXCR, run by TCRdb on the 5' RACE reads, gives a single entry per CDR3 protein. The table includes 1,800,000 or so distinct CDR3 sequences, approximately 39% detected once. The sequencing sample was made of blood. Source of these receptors: a human donor in good health.

The gene calls are TRBV6-2 or TRBV6-3 and TRBJ2-1; 9 positions agree with TRBD1. CDR1 and CDR2 (germline): MNHEY, SVGEGT. CDR3 length: 13 amino acids. The V segment lost 0 bases and the J segment 14 bases; nucleotides outside the gene matches: 5. The CDR3, as DNA: TGTGCCAGCAGTTACTCGACAGGGGGGGGAAAGTTCTTC. This encodes CASSYSTGGGKFF.

The rearrangement joins TRBV6-5 to TRBJ1-2, with D perhaps TRBD1 (5 bases). This CDR3 is 13 amino acids long. V was cut by 8 bases and J by 3 bases, with 13 bases left in between. Per germline, CDR1 MNHEY and CDR2 SVGAGI. The CDR3 DNA reads as TGTGCCAGCTTCTCAGACAGATACTATGGCTACACCTTC. It specifies CASFSDRYYGYTF.

Comments on this clonotype: A read error may account for a junction end that differs from germline. This chain connects TRBV7-6 to TRBJ1-6; D is unresolved. The CDR3 has 17 residues. The germline gives CDR1 SGHVS, CDR2 FNYEAQ. The CDR3 nucleotides read TGTGCCAGCAGCTTAGCGCCTTCAAGCTCCTATAATTCACCCCACCACTTT. This gives the protein CASSLAPSSSYNSPHHF.

As to this clonotype: A read error may explain this, as a much larger clone is one base away. The chain links TRBV12-3 or TRBV12-4 to TRBJ2-5, with a weak D call TRBD2 (5 bases). Trimming left V 1 base short and J 7 bases short, with 10 bases between. The CDR3 extends over 13 amino acids. The CDR3 coding sequence is TGTGCCAGCAGTTTAGAACTAGGAGCGACCCAGTACTTC. This gives the protein CASSLELGATQYF.

The CDR3 coding sequence is TGCAGCGTGGCCGAAGACTCCTTTTCCTACAATGAGCAGTTCTTC. Its translation: CSVAEDSFSYNEQFF. This chain joins TRBV29-1 and TRBJ2-1; D remains unclear. Trimming removed 6 bases from V and 1 base from J, with 16 bases in between. This CDR3 region has 15 residues. Germline lookup yields CDR1 SQVTM and CDR2 ANQGSEA.

This clonotype has just a few counts. V is TRBV10-3 and J is TRBJ2-1; 8 bases line up with TRBD1. The CDR3 is 15 residues long. Germline loops: CDR1 ENHRY, CDR2 SYGVKD. V lost 4 bases and J lost 5; bases outside the gene matches: 7. In DNA form, the CDR3 reads TGTGCCATCAGTGCCCAGGGGGCTGGGAACAATGAGCAGTTCTTC. Protein product: CAISAQGAGNNEQFF.

In this sample, this clonotype turned up a few times. The chain's CDR3 is CSVSEGTSYEQYF. In DNA form, the CDR3 reads TGCAGCGTTTCTGAAGGGACATCCTACGAGCAGTACTTC. V and J are TRBV29-1 and TRBJ2-7; maybe TRBD1 (6 bases). Germline loops: CDR1 SQVTM, CDR2 ANQGSEA. The CDR3 is 13 residues long. V gave up 5 bases and J gave up 1 base, with 12 bases separating them.

The chain recombines TRBV7-2 with TRBJ2-5; D might be TRBD1 (5 bases). The J call may be faulty, since TRBJ2-7 better matches the DNA end. Germline-derived CDR1 and CDR2 are SGHTA and FQGNSA. CDR3 length: 14 amino acids. The CDR3 DNA is TGTGCCAGCAGCTTAGGAGGCAGGGCGGACGAGCAGTACTTC. Its protein product is CASSLGGRADEQYF.

As for this clonotype: One end of the junction fails to match germline, which may point to a read error. The V and J genes are TRBV27 and TRBJ1-3; D call uncertain. The CDR3 runs to 14 residues. The germline V gene has CDR1 MNHEY and CDR2 SMNVEV (reference sequence). As DNA, the CDR3 is TGTGCCAACAGTCCCCAGAACGGGGGAAACACCATATATTTT. Translated, it gives CANSPQNGGNTIYF.

This chain uses TRBV6-1 with TRBJ2-5, with D uncertain. CDR3 length: 15 residues. V was clipped by 6 bases and J by 1 base, with 15 bases between them. The germline V gene encodes CDR1 MNHNS and CDR2 SASEGT. This chain's CDR3 is CASSADPTVQETQYF. DNA of the CDR3: TGTGCCAGCAGCGCCGACCCAACAGTCCAAGAGACCCAGTACTTC.

The chain couples TRBV7-2 to TRBJ1-5, with D hard to call. Germline assignment: CDR1 SGHTA and CDR2 FQGNSA. The CDR3 has 13 amino acids. The ends were cut back, 3 bases at V and 5 bases at J, with 8 bases in the middle. CDR3 in amino acids: CASSFVFDQPQHF. The CDR3 DNA sequence: TGTGCCAGCAGCTTTGTGTTCGATCAGCCCCAGCATTTT.

This clonotype appeared a single time. The gene calls are TRBV20-1 and TRBJ2-3; D perhaps matches TRBD2 (6 bases). Trimming took off 1 base at V and 0 bases at J, with 20 bases between the two ends. Germline assignment: CDR1 DFQATT and CDR2 SNEGSKA (reference sequence). The CDR3 sequence is 18 residues long. This CDR3 reads CSARVVGGRSGSTDTQYF. CDR3 coding DNA: TGCAGTGCTAGAGTTGTCGGGGGTAGATCGGGAAGCACAGATACGCAGTATTTT.

This clonotype was picked up a small number of times. The chain couples TRBV7-9 to TRBJ1-5; D call uncertain. Trimming pared 2 bases from V and 9 bases from J, leaving 14 bases between. The CDR3 totals 14 residues. The germline gives CDR1 SEHNR, CDR2 FQNEAQ (reference sequence). The CDR3 DNA follows: TGTGCCAGCAGCTTAATAGGGAAACACTCGCCCCAGCATTTT. Translation gives CASSLIGKHSPQHF.

This clonotype was observed once. This sequence joins TRBV7-2 and TRBJ2-1; D uncertain. CDR1 SGHTA and CDR2 FQGNSA come from the germline V gene. CDR3 length: 16 residues. Trimming left V 1 base short and J 8 bases short, with 18 bases between. CDR3: CASSLVVGPLPDEQFF. The CDR3 region has the DNA TGTGCCAGCAGCTTAGTGGTAGGGCCCCTGCCGGATGAGCAGTTCTTC. The full variable domain, with the rest looked up from reference TRBV7-2 and TRBJ2-1, is GAGVSQSPSNKVTEKGKDVELRCDPISGHTALYWYRQSLGQGLEFLIYFQGNSAPDKSGLPSDRFSAERTGGSVSTLTIQRTQQEDSAVYLCASSLVVGPLPDEQFFGPGTRLTVL.

The chain employs TRBV7-2 and TRBJ2-5; 9 bases line up with TRBD2. Trimming took 10 bases from V and 11 from J; bases not matched to a gene: 17. In germline, CDR1 is SGHTA, CDR2 FQGNSA. CDR3 length equals 14 residues. CDR3 sequence (DNA): TGTGCCACCGCTAGCGGGGCGCACTGCAATGAGCAGTACTTC. As protein: CATASGAHCNEQYF.

The chain recombines TRBV5-1 with TRBJ2-7, with 7 nucleotides matching TRBD1. This CDR3 contains 13 residues. Trimming at V came to 7 bases and at J to 7 bases, leaving 11 bases not matched to a gene. Germline V CDR1 and CDR2: SGHRS, YFSETQ. The CDR3 reads CASEDTGAGEQYF. The DNA of the CDR3 is TGCGCCAGCGAAGATACAGGGGCCGGGGAGCAGTACTTC.

The chain has TRBV25-1 and TRBJ1-1, with D unresolved. The CDR3 has 13 residues. Trimming removed 3 bases at V and 0 bases at J, with 5 bases between. Germline CDR1 MGHDK, CDR2 SYGVNS. Here the CDR3 DNA reads TGTGCCAGCAGTGATATAATGAACACTGAAGCTTTCTTT. This codes for CASSDIMNTEAFF.

This clonotype was observed once. Compared with germline, one end of the junction differs, possibly owing to a read error. The V call is TRBV7-2, the J call TRBJ2-3; 12 bases agree with TRBD2. Germline values: CDR1 SGHTA, CDR2 FQGNSA. This CDR3 comprises 16 residues. Written as DNA, the CDR3 is TGTGCCAGCAGCTTAAGGACTAGCGGGAACACAGATACGCGGTATTTT. Translation gives CASSLRTSGNTDTRYF.

The CDR3 DNA follows: TGCGCCAGCAGCTTGGCGACAGACTCACCTCGTGATGGCTACACCTTC. Amino acid sequence: CASSLATDSPRDGYTF. The gene calls are TRBV5-1 and TRBJ1-2; perhaps TRBD1 as D (5 bases). Germline CDR1 and CDR2: SGHRS and YFSETQ. Trimming stripped 0 bases from V and 6 bases from J, with 18 bases between. The CDR3 length is 16 residues.

The gene calls are TRBV20-1 and TRBJ2-5; tentative D call: TRBD2 (5 bases). CDR1 and CDR2 (germline): DFQATT, SNEGSKA (reference sequence). The germline V and J ends were trimmed by 6 bases and 5 bases, with 13 bases remaining between them. This CDR3 region has 12 residues. The DNA for the CDR3 is TGCAGTGCCCTAACGGGGTGGGAGACCCAGTACTTC. Protein product: CSALTGWETQYF.

This clonotype came up once. Relative to the germline gene, one junction end is altered; a read error may explain this. The rearrangement uses TRBV5-1 and TRBJ1-2, with no clear D. The CDR3 runs 13 residues. The germline V gene encodes CDR1 SGHRS and CDR2 YFSETQ. The CDR3 nucleotides read TGCGCCGGCAGCTGGCAGGAAGACTATGGCTACACCTTC. Its translation is CAGSWQEDYGYTF.

The chain carries TRBV6-2 or TRBV6-3 and TRBJ1-1; D remains ambiguous. This CDR3 has 14 residues. Germline V lookup: CDR1 MNHEY, CDR2 SVGEGT. V gave up 2 bases and J gave up 7 bases, with 14 bases separating them. CDR3 nucleotide sequence: TGTGCCAGCAGTTACGTTATGGGGTTGGTTGAAGCTTTCTTT. It translates to CASSYVMGLVEAFF.

This clonotype was counted between two and nine times. The V and J genes are TRBV7-9 and TRBJ2-4, with D hard to call. Germline V gene data show CDR1 as SEHNR and CDR2 as FQNEAQ (reference sequence). Between the trimmed V and J ends, which lost 5 bases and 13 bases, there was a span of 15 bases. The CDR3 runs 12 residues. The CDR3 region is CASSPGKEEQYF. In nucleotides, the CDR3 is TGTGCCAGCAGCCCCGGTAAGGAAGAGCAGTACTTC.

This clonotype appeared a few times. This sequence joins TRBV29-1 and TRBJ1-2; 8 bases are a match to TRBD1. V lost 1 base and J lost 6; bases outside the gene matches: 4. Germline V gene lookup returns CDR1 SQVTM and CDR2 ANQGSEA. The CDR3 extends over 13 amino acids. The CDR3 spells CSVEGLDRDGYTF. The CDR3 DNA is TGCAGCGTTGAAGGTCTGGACAGGGATGGCTACACCTTC.

As regards this clonotype: One end of the junction is discordant with germline, which a read error may explain. The chain uses TRBV6-2 or TRBV6-3 and TRBJ2-1, with 7 nucleotides matching TRBD2. The CDR3 covers 12 residues. Per the germline V gene, CDR1 is MNHEY and CDR2 is SVGEGT. In DNA form, the CDR3 reads TGTGCCGGCAGCTACGGGACTATTGGTCAGTTCTTC. Its translation is CAGSYGTIGQFF.

There are a few counts of this clonotype. The J gene is TRBJ1-2, the V gene TRBV7-8; D might be TRBD1 (6 bases). The V gene lost 1 base and the J gene lost 8 bases, with 20 bases spanning the gap. Germline V gene sequence: CDR1 SGHVS, CDR2 FQNEAQ. The CDR3 contains 16 residues. DNA of the CDR3: TGTGCCAGCAGCTTAGAGGCCAGGGGAGGTCGTCGGGGCTACACCTTC. It specifies CASSLEARGGRRGYTF.

The table lists this clonotype with many counts. The chain recombines TRBV12-3 or TRBV12-4 with TRBJ2-1; 10 bases align to TRBD2. V shed 6 bases, J shed 3 bases, and the junction held 5 bases outside the gene matches. The CDR3 runs 15 residues. DNA for the CDR3: TGTGCCAGCAGCACCGGACTAGCGGTCTACAATGAGCAGTTCTTC. Residues: CASSTGLAVYNEQFF.

This chain connects TRBV20-1 to TRBJ1-5, with a tentative D call TRBD1 (5 bases). This CDR3 comprises 12 residues. V was pared by 3 bases and J by 6 bases, with 9 bases between. Per germline, CDR1 DFQATT and CDR2 SNEGSKA (reference sequence). CDR3 DNA sequence: TGCAGTGCTAGCCGACAGAGTCAGCCCCAGCATTTT. Its translation is CSASRQSQPQHF.

This clonotype was observed a handful of times. This chain uses TRBV21-1 with TRBJ1-2; the table's D gene call, TRBD1, was not cross checked with the DNA. TRBV21-1 is labeled a pseudogene. CDR3 length equals 14 residues. CDR3 protein: CASSKGQTNYGYTF. The CDR3 nucleotides read TGTGCCAGCAGCAAAGGACAGACCAACTATGGCTACACCTTC.